The text below deals with one T cell receptor (beta chain). As yet, its antigen is unknown. This record belongs to a study of cytomegalovirus exposure and HLA in healthy donors. Sequenced by immunoSEQ multiplex PCR; TCRdb stores in-frame clones only, minus some. The data show a few hundred thousand clones, nearly 90% seen once. Donors came from a validation cohort of fewer than 150 subjects, distinct from the first 666-subject cohort. The CDR3 has 14 amino acids. Germline V gives CDR1 SGHNT, CDR2 YYREEE (reference sequence). The ends lost 4 bases at V and 11 bases at J; junction bases unmatched: 9. Whole-study results and caveats: Subsequent analysis found a tendency for first-cohort TCR clusters to co-occur within the 120 or so validation repertoires. Both high specificity and high sensitivity reportedly marked the classifier's diagnosis of cytomegalovirus status. TCR beta chains numbering approximately 150 were designated cytomegalovirus-associated.

The chain employs TRBV5-4 and TRBJ1-4; 9 bases match TRBD1. The receptor was isolated from a young woman in good health and CMV-seronegative. What was sequenced was PBMCs. CDR3 amino acids: CASSRTGGARKLFF. The DNA for the CDR3 is TGTGCCAGCAGCCGAACAGGGGGCGCGAGGAAACTGTTTTTT.